These 12 T cell receptor beta chains share one sample of origin, sequenced in a study. TCRdb recomputed calls from the 5' RACE reads with MiXCR, one row per CDR3 protein. The table lists about 42,000 distinct CDR3 sequences, around 20% of them singletons. Tregs were sorted as CD4+CD25+CD127-/low cells. Sample: Tregs sorted from blood. These receptors were obtained from a female donor with breast cancer.

This clonotype has only a few counts. V is TRBV7-9 and J is TRBJ2-2, with D perhaps given as TRBD1 or TRBD2 (6 bases each). Germline V gene sequence: CDR1 SEHNR, CDR2 FQNEAQ (reference sequence). This CDR3 has 14 amino acids. Trimming took off 5 bases at V and 4 bases at J, with 11 bases between the two ends. For the CDR3, the DNA is TGTGCCAGCAGCCCGAGGGGGGTCACCGGGGAGCTGTTTTTT. This encodes CASSPRGVTGELFF.

Details on this clonotype: This sequence may be a read error, since a much larger clone differs from it by one base. The chain combines TRBV7-6 with TRBJ1-2, with 9 bases identical to TRBD1. The CDR3 totals 15 residues. Per the germline V gene, CDR1 is SGHVS and CDR2 is FNYEAQ. Here the CDR3 reads CAGSIRQGGNYGYTF. In DNA, the CDR3 is TGTGCCGGCAGCATACGACAGGGGGGGAACTATGGCTACACCTTC.

This clonotype was observed many times. The genes are TRBV20-1 and TRBJ2-3; 10 bases map to TRBD1. The junction had 7 bases not matched to a gene; V was cut back by 6 bases and J by 4 bases. Germline loops: CDR1 DFQATT, CDR2 SNEGSKA (reference sequence). The CDR3 has 14 amino acids. In DNA form, the CDR3 reads TGCAGTGCCGGGGACAGGGGTATTTCAGATACGCAGTATTTT. It codes for CSAGDRGISDTQYF.

This clonotype was counted ten times or more. The rearrangement links TRBV4-1 to TRBJ2-7; 10 bases align to TRBD1. V shed 1 base, J shed 5 bases, and the junction held 5 bases outside the gene matches. Looked up from germline, CDR1 is MGHRA and CDR2 is YSYEKL. This CDR3 region has 15 residues. DNA of the CDR3: TGCGCCAGCAGCCAAGGAGCCGGGACAGGGGACGAGCAGTACTTC. This encodes CASSQGAGTGDEQYF.

Many counts were recorded for this clonotype. The chain uses TRBV20-1 and TRBJ2-1; possible D gene TRBD1, 6 bases. Trimming took off 2 bases at V and 3 bases at J, with 11 bases between the two ends. CDR1 DFQATT and CDR2 SNEGSKA come from the germline V gene (reference sequence). The CDR3 sequence is 14 residues long. The DNA for the CDR3 is TGCAGTGCTAGACAAATACAGGGCTACAATGAGCAGTTCTTC. This translates into CSARQIQGYNEQFF.

The table lists this clonotype with a count of one. One end of the junction does not line up with germline, which may come from a read error. This chain connects TRBV12-3 or TRBV12-4 to TRBJ2-7, with D perhaps assigned TRBD1 or TRBD2 (6 bases each). The CDR3 loop spans 14 amino acids. The DNA for the CDR3 is TGTGTCAGCAGCCCAACTAGGGGGGCCTACGAGCAGTACTTC. It codes for CVSSPTRGAYEQYF.

V and J are TRBV7-9 and TRBJ2-7, with 8 bases identical to TRBD1. V shed 3 bases, J shed 5 bases, and the junction held 3 bases outside the gene matches. The CDR3 consists of 13 residues. Germline CDR1 and CDR2: SEHNR and FQNEAQ (reference sequence). The CDR3 spells CASSLETGDEQYF. The CDR3 DNA reads as TGTGCCAGCAGCTTGGAGACAGGGGACGAGCAGTACTTC.

This clonotype was recorded at least ten times. V usage is TRBV2 and J usage is TRBJ2-1; D perhaps matches TRBD2 (6 bases). The CDR3 has 15 residues. CDR1 is SNHLY, CDR2 FYNNEI, per germline. Trimming removed 5 bases from V and 10 bases from J, with 21 bases in between. CDR3 in DNA: TGTGCCAGCAGTACTAGTAGCGGACGGGGAAGAGAGCAGTTCTTC. This gives the protein CASSTSSGRGREQFF.

This chain connects TRBV2 to TRBJ2-1; TRBD2 aligns across 8 bases. Germline values: CDR1 SNHLY, CDR2 FYNNEI. V lost 8 bases, J lost 5 bases, and 8 bases stayed unmatched. CDR3 length: 14 residues. CDR3 bases: TGTGCCAGCGAACACGGGAGGGCAGACAATGAGCAGTTCTTC. This codes for CASEHGRADNEQFF. Supplemented by reference TRBV2 and TRBJ2-1, the full variable domain reads EPEVTQTPSHQVTQMGQEVILRCVPISNHLYFYWYRQILGQKVEFLVSFYNNEISEKSEIFDDQFSVERPDGSNFTLKIRSTKLEDSAMYFCASEHGRADNEQFFGPGTRLTVL.

This clonotype was recorded many times. V and J are TRBV6-5 and TRBJ2-3, with 15 nucleotides matching TRBD2. The CDR3 covers 20 residues. CDR1 is MNHEY, CDR2 SVGAGI, per germline. The V and J ends lost 4 bases and 1 base, in that order; junction bases with no gene match: 12. The CDR3 reads CASSSYEGLAGGPGTDTQYF. The CDR3 DNA sequence: TGTGCCAGCAGTTCTTACGAAGGACTAGCGGGAGGGCCGGGCACAGATACGCAGTATTTT.

This clonotype has a count of ten or more. The rearrangement joins TRBV5-1 to TRBJ2-1; TRBD2 matches at 12 bases. The V and J ends lost 5 bases and 8 bases, in that order; junction bases with no gene match: 8. The CDR3 has 15 amino acids. CDR1 and CDR2 from the germline V gene are SGHRS and YFSETQ. The CDR3 loop reads CASSLTSGSFDEQFF. The DNA for the CDR3 is TGCGCCAGCAGTTTGACTAGCGGGAGTTTCGATGAGCAGTTCTTC.

V is TRBV7-8 and J is TRBJ1-4; 8 bases line up with TRBD1. From germline, CDR1 is SGHVS and CDR2 FQNEAQ. CDR3 length equals 13 residues. V was pared by 4 bases and J by 7 bases, with 2 bases of the junction left unmatched. CDR3 in DNA: TGTGCCAGCAGCTACGACAGGGGTGAAAAACTGTTTTTT. This encodes CASSYDRGEKLFF. The full variable domain, rest sourced from reference TRBV7-8 and TRBJ1-4, is GAGVSQSPRYKVAKRGQDVALRCDPISGHVSLFWYQQALGQGPEFLTYFQNEAQLDKSGLPSDRFFAERPEGSVSTLKIQRTQQEDSAVYLCASSYDRGEKLFFGSGTQLSVL.